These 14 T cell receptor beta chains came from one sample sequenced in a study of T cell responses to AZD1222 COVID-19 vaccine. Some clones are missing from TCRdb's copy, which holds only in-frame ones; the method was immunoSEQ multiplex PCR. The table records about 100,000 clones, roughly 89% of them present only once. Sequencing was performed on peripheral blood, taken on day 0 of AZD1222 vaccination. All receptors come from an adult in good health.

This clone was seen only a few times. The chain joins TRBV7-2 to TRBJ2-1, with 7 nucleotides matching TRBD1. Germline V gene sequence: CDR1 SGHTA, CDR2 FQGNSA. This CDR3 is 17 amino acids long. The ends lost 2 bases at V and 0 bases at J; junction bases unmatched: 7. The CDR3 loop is CASSLPTGAASYNEQFF. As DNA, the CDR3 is TGTGCCAGCAGCTTACCAACAGGGGCGGCCTCCTACAATGAGCAGTTCTTC.

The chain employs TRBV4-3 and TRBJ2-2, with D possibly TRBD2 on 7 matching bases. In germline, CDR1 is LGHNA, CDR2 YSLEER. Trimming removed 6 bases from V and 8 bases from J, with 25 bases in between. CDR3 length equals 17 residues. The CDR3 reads CASSRDPRGGFSGELFF. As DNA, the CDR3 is TGCGCCAGCAGTCGGGACCCCAGGGGAGGGTTCTCGGGGGAGCTGTTTTTT.

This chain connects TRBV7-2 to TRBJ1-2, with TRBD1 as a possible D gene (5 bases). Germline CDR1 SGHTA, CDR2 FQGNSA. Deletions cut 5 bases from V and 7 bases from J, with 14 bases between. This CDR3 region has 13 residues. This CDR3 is CASSPDSHSGYTF. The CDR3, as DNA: TGTGCCAGCAGCCCTGACAGCCACTCTGGCTACACCTTC.

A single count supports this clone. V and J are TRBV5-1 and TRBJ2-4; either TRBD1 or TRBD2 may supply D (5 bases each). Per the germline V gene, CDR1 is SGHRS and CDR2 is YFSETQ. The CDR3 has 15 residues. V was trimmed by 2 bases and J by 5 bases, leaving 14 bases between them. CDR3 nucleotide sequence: TGCGCCAGCAGCTTCGGGGACCCCTCCGAAAACATTCAGTACTTC. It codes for CASSFGDPSENIQYF. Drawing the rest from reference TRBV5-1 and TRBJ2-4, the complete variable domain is KAGVTQTPRYLIKTRGQQVTLSCSPISGHRSVSWYQQTPGQGLQFLFEYFSETQRNKGNFPGRFSGRQFSNSRSEMNVSTLELGDSALYLCASSFGDPSENIQYFGAGTRLSVL.

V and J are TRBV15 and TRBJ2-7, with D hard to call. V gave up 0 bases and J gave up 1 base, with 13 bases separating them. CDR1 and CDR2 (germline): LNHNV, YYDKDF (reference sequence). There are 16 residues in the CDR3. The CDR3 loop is CATSRDLVEGSYEQYF. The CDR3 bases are TGTGCCACCAGCAGAGATCTGGTCGAAGGGTCCTACGAGCAGTACTTC.

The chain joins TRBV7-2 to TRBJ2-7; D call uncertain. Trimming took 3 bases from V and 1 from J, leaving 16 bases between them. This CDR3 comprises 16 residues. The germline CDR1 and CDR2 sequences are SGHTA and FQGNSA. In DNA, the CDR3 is TGTGCCAGCAGCTTTCGAATGACAACGACATCCTACGAGCAGTACTTC. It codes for CASSFRMTTTSYEQYF.

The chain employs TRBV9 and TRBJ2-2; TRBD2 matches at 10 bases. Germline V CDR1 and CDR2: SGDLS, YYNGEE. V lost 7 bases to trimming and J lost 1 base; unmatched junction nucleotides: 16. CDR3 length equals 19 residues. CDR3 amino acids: CASSSRRASGGLNTGELFF. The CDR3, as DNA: TGTGCCAGCTCAAGTAGACGAGCTAGCGGGGGCCTGAACACCGGGGAGCTGTTTTTT.

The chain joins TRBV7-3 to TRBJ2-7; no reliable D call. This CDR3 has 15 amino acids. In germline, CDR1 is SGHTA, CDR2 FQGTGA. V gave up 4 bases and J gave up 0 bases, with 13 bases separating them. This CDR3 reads CASSSRFNHSYEQYF. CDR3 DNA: TGTGCCAGCAGCTCCCGCTTTAACCACTCCTACGAGCAGTACTTC.

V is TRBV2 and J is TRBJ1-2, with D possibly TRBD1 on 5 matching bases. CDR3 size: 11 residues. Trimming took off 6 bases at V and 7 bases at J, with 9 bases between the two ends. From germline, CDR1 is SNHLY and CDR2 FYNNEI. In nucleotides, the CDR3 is TGTGCCAGCAGACTTAGGGGTGGCTACACCTTC. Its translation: CASRLRGGYTF.

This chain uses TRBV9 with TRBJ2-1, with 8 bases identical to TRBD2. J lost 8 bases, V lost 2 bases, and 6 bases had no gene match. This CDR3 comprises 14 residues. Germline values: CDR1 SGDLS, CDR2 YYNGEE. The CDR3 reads CASSVIGGAYEQFF. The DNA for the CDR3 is TGTGCCAGCAGCGTTATCGGGGGGGCGTATGAGCAGTTCTTC.

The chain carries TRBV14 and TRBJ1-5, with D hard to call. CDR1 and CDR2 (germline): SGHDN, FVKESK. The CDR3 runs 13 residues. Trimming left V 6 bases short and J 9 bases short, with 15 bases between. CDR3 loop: CASSRLEGGPQHF. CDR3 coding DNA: TGTGCCAGCAGTCGACTCGAGGGAGGGCCCCAGCATTTT.

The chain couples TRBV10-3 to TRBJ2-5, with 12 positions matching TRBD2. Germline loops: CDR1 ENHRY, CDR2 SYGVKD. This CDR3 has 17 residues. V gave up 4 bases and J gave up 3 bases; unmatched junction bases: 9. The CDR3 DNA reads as TGTGCCATCAGTGCGACTAGCGGGGGACCAACAGAAGAGACCCAGTACTTC. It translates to CAISATSGGPTEETQYF.

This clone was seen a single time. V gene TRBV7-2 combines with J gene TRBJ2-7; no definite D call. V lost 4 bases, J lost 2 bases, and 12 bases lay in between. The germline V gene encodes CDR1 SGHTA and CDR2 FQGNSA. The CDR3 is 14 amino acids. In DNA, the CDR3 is TGTGCCAGCAGCTCTCGTTACGCCGCCTACGAGCAGTACTTC. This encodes CASSSRYAAYEQYF.

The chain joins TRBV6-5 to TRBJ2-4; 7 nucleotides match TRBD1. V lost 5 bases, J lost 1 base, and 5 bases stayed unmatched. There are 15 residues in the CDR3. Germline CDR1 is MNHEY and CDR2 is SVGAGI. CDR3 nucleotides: TGTGCCAGCAGTACAGCACAGGGGGCCAAAAACATTCAGTACTTC. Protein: CASSTAQGAKNIQYF.